The text below deals with one TCR beta chain. Its antigen remains undetermined. Base qualities were left out, and no much larger clone turns up one base away. This sample is drawn from a study of cytomegalovirus exposure and HLA in healthy donors (dated by TCRdb to the late 2010s). Background on the whole study: According to a later analysis, one platform produced both the approximately 110 validation repertoires and the 670 or so repertoires of the first cohort. The aim of the study was to test whether cataloging public T cell receptors could identify signatures of past pathogen exposure. Besides the first cohort of roughly 660 subjects, a separate validation cohort made up of around 120 different subjects was used. To predict cytomegalovirus infection status, the study combined high-throughput TCR immunosequencing, statistical association of individual TCRs with disease status, and machine learning.

Inclusive of the bounding cysteine and phenylalanine, the CDR3 is 12 residues long. This entry keeps only the CDR3 DNA: 36 bases, framed from base 1. For this chain, trimming is 4 bases at the V end and 7 bases at the J end, and the number of junction bases without a gene match is 0. CDR1 ENHRY and CDR2 SYGVKD are derived from the germline V gene. Beyond this particular receptor, the publication reports: The classifier was reported to diagnose cytomegalovirus status with high specificity and sensitivity in both the original and validation cohorts. The study gave a list of 150 to 200 TCR beta chains associated with cytomegalovirus. Across donors, most TCR sequences were observed very rarely, whereas some public TCRs were present in many individuals. Three of the identified cytomegalovirus-associated TCR beta chains were confirmed in vitro to be specific for cytomegalovirus antigens. The authors suggested that the approach could potentially be extended to other disease states and immunological phenotypes. A later analysis had no HLA typing for the validation cohort, so co-occurrence there was scored across all 110 or so repertoires. A later analysis found that TCRs clustered in the first cohort also tended to co-occur in the 95 to 150 validation repertoires, with approximately 93% of cluster scores above 0.

Library preparation employed the immunoSEQ multiplex PCR assay. In the original analysis: A statistical classification framework was developed to diagnose cytomegalovirus status using the catalog of TCR beta chain sequences. TCRdb obtained this table from immuneACCESS and retained in-frame rearrangements with V and J assigned. These tables miss some clones; where compared with another copy, unresolved V genes account for less than half of the shortfall, and the remainder is unexplained. That table gives V, J and clone size, and the DNA gave D and trimming. The sample yields a few hundred thousand clones; about 86% were counted once. Roughly 1% of the sample is in the top ten clones. The donors belonged to the validation cohort of over a hundred subjects, which was separate from the approximately 660-subject first cohort.

The sequenced sample consisted of PBMCs. The clonotype was recovered from a woman under 30 in good health and CMV-seronegative. In this chain, TRBV10-3 is recombined with TRBJ1-4; 7 central nucleotides agree with TRBD1. The sequenced DNA: TGTGCCATCAGTGGGGACAGTGAAAAACTGTTTTTT. Its protein product is CAISGDSEKLFF.